The 29 T cell receptor beta chains below were found in one sample sequenced in a study of regulatory T cells in long-lasting Graves disease. Time point denoted: persistent/refractory GD, antithyroid drugs over 5 years with positive TRAb. Extracted PBMC RNA gave rise to the TCR library. The TCR beta library used iRepertoire HTBI primers with Arm-PCR amplification of CDR3. TCRdb reanalysed the multiplex PCR reads using MiXCR and keeps one entry per CDR3 protein. This repertoire shows a few hundred thousand distinct CDR3 sequences, 21% found once; its top ten account for approximately 14%. Source: peripheral blood mononuclear cells (PBMCs), taken when the disease was refractory, from a patient treated with antithyroid drugs. The receptors were sampled from a female donor with Graves disease.

This clonotype occurred a few times. This sequence joins TRBV6-2 or TRBV6-3 and TRBJ1-6; 12 nucleotides match TRBD1. The germline V gene has CDR1 MNHEY and CDR2 SVGEGT. Unmatched junction bases numbered 18, after V lost 4 bases and J lost 8 bases. The CDR3 totals 20 residues. For the CDR3, the DNA is TGTGCCAGCAGTTCATCAGCCGGGACAGGGGGCAACCACTTGGATTCACCCCTCCACTTT. This codes for CASSSSAGTGGNHLDSPLHF.

At least ten counts were recorded for this clonotype. The chain couples TRBV12-3 or TRBV12-4 to TRBJ1-5; D is undetermined. The CDR3 has 13 residues. Trimming removed 5 bases at V and 7 bases at J, with 12 bases between. The CDR3 region is CASSQDVTQPQHF. In nucleotides, the CDR3 is TGTGCCAGCAGTCAGGATGTAACCCAGCCCCAGCATTTT.

This clonotype was found a few times. The genes are TRBV28 and TRBJ1-1; perhaps TRBD1 as D (5 bases). This CDR3 is 15 amino acids long. V lost 5 bases and J 1 base, leaving 14 bases between the germline ends. Looked up from germline, CDR1 is MDHEN and CDR2 is SYDVKM. CDR3 amino acids: CASSPLGGTNTEAFF. CDR3 DNA sequence: TGTGCCAGCAGTCCCTTGGGGGGGACGAACACTGAAGCTTTCTTT.

This rearrangement joins TRBV12-3 or TRBV12-4 to TRBJ2-3; TRBD2 matches 10 bases. This CDR3 comprises 18 residues. The trim removed 6 bases at V and 0 bases at J, leaving 12 bases unmatched. This CDR3 reads CASSAGTSEHLSTDTQYF. CDR3 sequence (DNA): TGTGCCAGCAGCGCCGGGACTAGCGAGCACCTTAGCACAGATACGCAGTATTTT.

The rearrangement uses TRBV28 and TRBJ1-2; the match to TRBD1 covers 9 bases. The V and J ends lost 4 bases and 6 bases, in that order; junction bases with no gene match: 9. CDR3 length: 15 amino acids. Germline CDR1 reads MDHEN; CDR2 reads SYDVKM. The DNA of the CDR3 is TGTGCCAGCAGTTCCCCGACAGGGGGGGCTAATGGCTACACCTTC. Amino acid sequence: CASSSPTGGANGYTF.

The V call is TRBV4-1, the J call TRBJ2-4; 13 bases map to TRBD2. This CDR3 comprises 16 residues. V shed 0 bases, J shed 12 bases, and the junction held 8 bases outside the gene matches. CDR1 is MGHRA, CDR2 YSYEKL, per germline. The CDR3 reads CASSQDPGLAGKNQYF. The CDR3 DNA reads TGCGCCAGCAGCCAAGATCCGGGACTAGCGGGAAAGAATCAGTACTTC.

In this sample, this clonotype turned up many times. This chain joins TRBV12-3 or TRBV12-4 and TRBJ2-7; no firm D call. V was cut by 6 bases and J by 5 bases, with 14 bases left in between. This CDR3 region has 13 residues. The CDR3 nucleotides are TGTGCCAGCAGGCAACGAGACGGTAACGAGCAGTACTTC. It specifies CASRQRDGNEQYF.

This clonotype has only one observation. The gene calls are TRBV2 and TRBJ2-2, with 10 bases aligning to TRBD1. The CDR3 covers 15 residues. Per the germline V gene, CDR1 is SNHLY and CDR2 is FYNNEI. The J segment lost 4 bases and the V segment lost 6 bases, leaving 5 bases of the junction unmatched. This chain's CDR3 is CASRTGGAVTGELFF. The CDR3 region has the DNA TGTGCCAGCAGGACAGGGGGCGCGGTCACCGGGGAGCTGTTTTTT. Full variable domain (outside the CDR3, taken from reference TRBV2 and TRBJ2-2): EPEVTQTPSHQVTQMGQEVILRCVPISNHLYFYWYRQILGQKVEFLVSFYNNEISEKSEIFDDQFSVERPDGSNFTLKIRSTKLEDSAMYFCASRTGGAVTGELFFGEGSRLTVL.

This clonotype has at least ten counts. V usage is TRBV28 and J usage is TRBJ2-2; either TRBD1 or TRBD2 may supply D (6 bases each). The CDR3 extends over 17 amino acids. From germline, CDR1 is MDHEN and CDR2 SYDVKM. Trimming pared 3 bases from V and 7 bases from J, leaving 21 bases between. The CDR3 is CASSFWRGSLPGGELFF. CDR3 DNA sequence: TGTGCCAGCAGTTTTTGGAGGGGGTCCCTTCCTGGCGGGGAGCTGTTTTTT.

The table lists this clonotype with many counts. V gene TRBV24-1 combines with J gene TRBJ2-5, with D perhaps TRBD2 (5 bases). V gave up 4 bases and J gave up 4 bases, with 9 bases separating them. CDR3 size: 13 residues. Germline V CDR1 and CDR2: KGHDR, SFDVKD. The CDR3 nucleotides are TGTGCCACCAGTGAGGCGGGTTCAGAGACCCAGTACTTC. Residues: CATSEAGSETQYF.

This clonotype occurred a few times. V usage is TRBV12-3 or TRBV12-4 and J usage is TRBJ2-1; TRBD2 matches 11 bases. The CDR3 runs to 13 residues. V lost 5 bases and J lost 15; bases outside the gene matches: 9. The CDR3, as DNA: TGTGCCAGCAGTATGGGACTAGCGGACGAAATGTTCTTC. Translation: CASSMGLADEMFF.

The chain is built from TRBV7-9 and TRBJ1-2; 12 bases line up with TRBD1. CDR3 length: 14 amino acids. Trimming removed 5 bases from V and 7 bases from J; junction bases left unmatched: 5. Germline loops: CDR1 SEHNR, CDR2 FQNEAQ (reference sequence). CDR3 bases: TGTGCCAGCAGCCCCGGGACAGGGGGCTTTGGCTACACCTTC. Translating gives CASSPGTGGFGYTF.

CDR3 in DNA: TGCAGTGCTAGGGCGGGATCCTACAATGAGCAGTTCTTC. Translated, it gives CSARAGSYNEQFF. The rearrangement links TRBV20-1 to TRBJ2-1, with a possible D match to TRBD2 (6 bases). Trimming removed 3 bases at V and 1 base at J, with 7 bases between. Germline V gives CDR1 DFQATT, CDR2 SNEGSKA (reference sequence). This CDR3 is built from 13 residues.

V is TRBV20-1 and J is TRBJ1-1, with D possibly TRBD1 on 6 matching bases. Germline CDR1 is DFQATT and CDR2 is SNEGSKA (reference sequence). Trimming stripped 3 bases from V and 5 bases from J, with 10 bases between. The CDR3 is made up of 12 amino acids. The CDR3 DNA reads as TGCAGTGCTAGTAACCAGGGGACTGAAGCTTTCTTT. As protein: CSASNQGTEAFF.

This clonotype has ten or more counts. The chain employs TRBV20-1 and TRBJ2-7; either TRBD1 or TRBD2 may supply D (5 bases each). The length of the CDR3 is 14 residues. V lost 1 base, J lost 3 bases, and 13 bases lay in between. The germline V gene has CDR1 DFQATT and CDR2 SNEGSKA (reference sequence). The CDR3 protein is CSARGRQGYYEQYF. The CDR3 DNA is TGCAGTGCTAGAGGGAGGCAGGGTTACTACGAGCAGTACTTC.

In the case of this clonotype: An end of the junction does not agree with germline; a read error may underlie this. The chain couples TRBV14 to TRBJ2-7, with D perhaps being TRBD1 or TRBD2 (5 bases each). This CDR3 contains 15 residues. Germline V gene data show CDR1 as SGHDN and CDR2 as FVKESK. The CDR3: CASSQSRDPPYELYF. CDR3 in DNA: TGTGCCAGCAGCCAGAGCCGGGACCCTCCCTACGAGCTGTACTTC. Using reference TRBV14 and TRBJ2-7 for the parts outside the CDR3, the full variable domain is EAGVTQFPSHSVIEKGQTVTLRCDPISGHDNLYWYRRVMGKEIKFLLHFVKESKQDESGMPNNRFLAERTGGTYSTLKVQPAELEDSGVYFCASSQSRDPPYELYFGPGTRLTVT.

This clonotype has a count of ten or more. This chain connects TRBV6-2 or TRBV6-3 to TRBJ1-2; D is ambiguous. The CDR3 length is 14 residues. Germline lookup yields CDR1 MNHEY and CDR2 SVGEGT. V was trimmed by 5 bases and J by 4 bases, leaving 14 bases between them. CDR3 nucleotides: TGTGCCAGCAGTGAATGGGATTCGGGCTATGGCTACACCTTC. Its translation is CASSEWDSGYGYTF.

For this clonotype: Being one base from a much bigger clone, this may be a read error. The chain couples TRBV6-5 to TRBJ2-7, with D maybe TRBD1 (5 bases). The CDR3 covers 14 residues. Germline V gene lookup returns CDR1 MNHEY and CDR2 SVGAGI. This CDR3 reads CAGSYKWGLYEQYF. CDR3 sequence (DNA): TGTGCCGGCAGTTACAAATGGGGCCTCTACGAGCAGTACTTC.

This clonotype was seen more than once but under ten times. V is TRBV19 and J is TRBJ2-7; D is possibly TRBD2 (6 bases). V was clipped by 5 bases and J by 7 bases, with 18 bases between them. Germline CDR1 reads LNHDA; CDR2 reads SQIVND (reference sequence). This CDR3 is 14 amino acids long. CDR3: CASSPAGRNFEQYF. The CDR3 nucleotides read TGTGCCAGTAGTCCGGCGGGACGTAACTTTGAGCAGTACTTC.

V usage is TRBV20-1 and J usage is TRBJ1-5; possible D gene TRBD1, 5 bases. Trimming left V 4 bases short and J 5 bases short, with 12 bases between. This CDR3 comprises 13 residues. Germline V gives CDR1 DFQATT, CDR2 SNEGSKA (reference sequence). CDR3 sequence reads: CSANRDSYQPQHF. The CDR3 coding sequence is TGCAGTGCTAATCGAGACAGTTATCAGCCCCAGCATTTT.

The rearrangement uses TRBV28 and TRBJ2-4; D call uncertain. Between the trimmed V and J ends, which lost 4 bases and 1 base, there was a span of 14 bases. CDR1 and CDR2 from the germline V gene are MDHEN and SYDVKM. The CDR3 length is 16 residues. CDR3 bases: TGTGCCAGCAGTTCCTCCCTGGAAGAGGCCAAAAACATTCAGTACTTC. Amino acids: CASSSSLEEAKNIQYF.

V and J are TRBV19 and TRBJ1-4; no definite D call. In germline, CDR1 is LNHDA, CDR2 SQIVND (reference sequence). This CDR3 spans 12 amino acids. Trimming shortened V by 4 bases and J by 6 bases, and 6 bases separated the two germline ends. This CDR3 reads CASSTPDEKLFF. CDR3 DNA sequence: TGTGCCAGTAGTACCCCCGATGAAAAACTGTTTTTT.

On this clonotype itself: A clone one base away is much larger, so this may be a read error. The V call is TRBV28, the J call TRBJ1-5, with 7 positions matching TRBD1. V shed 3 bases and J 4 bases; nucleotides not matched to a gene: 6. The CDR3 covers 15 residues. The germline V gene encodes CDR1 MDHEN and CDR2 SYDVKM. This CDR3 reads CASSFSDRPNQPQHF. The CDR3 DNA follows: TGTGCCAGCAGTTTTTCGGACAGGCCAAATCAGCCCCAGCATTTT.

The chain combines TRBV29-1 with TRBJ2-5; 11 positions agree with TRBD2. Germline V gene data show CDR1 as SQVTM and CDR2 as ANQGSEA. There are 14 residues in the CDR3. The J segment lost 2 bases and the V segment lost 6 bases, leaving 5 bases of the junction unmatched. The CDR3 region is CSVSGLAAQETQYF. The CDR3 region has the DNA TGCAGCGTGTCGGGACTAGCGGCTCAAGAGACCCAGTACTTC.

This clonotype showed up many times. V and J are TRBV6-1 and TRBJ1-1; TRBD1 might be the D (6 bases). This CDR3 is built from 13 residues. Germline values: CDR1 MNHNS, CDR2 SASEGT. V was trimmed by 7 bases and J by 1 base, leaving 10 bases between them. CDR3 nucleotides: TGTGCCAGCATCCTACAGGGGAACACTGAAGCTTTCTTT. Its translation is CASILQGNTEAFF.

The table lists this clonotype with many counts. The V call is TRBV28, the J call TRBJ2-2, with D tentatively TRBD2 (6 bases). From germline, CDR1 is MDHEN and CDR2 SYDVKM. Trimming removed 7 bases from V and 0 bases from J, with 15 bases in between. The CDR3 length is 16 residues. CDR3 loop: CASTSYWGANTGELFF. CDR3 nucleotide sequence: TGTGCCAGCACATCTTACTGGGGGGCGAACACCGGGGAGCTGTTTTTT.

This chain joins TRBV6-1 and TRBJ2-1, with 7 nucleotides matching TRBD1. This CDR3 contains 14 residues. CDR1 and CDR2 from the germline V gene are MNHNS and SASEGT. V was pared by 7 bases and J by 7 bases, with 10 bases of the junction left unmatched. CDR3 DNA sequence: TGTGCCAGCACCCGGAGACAGGGTTCGAATGAGCAGTTCTTC. Its translation: CASTRRQGSNEQFF.

This clonotype was detected many times. The V call is TRBV24-1, the J call TRBJ2-5; D tentatively fits TRBD1 or TRBD2 (6 bases each). Germline loops: CDR1 KGHDR, CDR2 SFDVKD. V was pared by 3 bases and J by 5 bases, with 15 bases between. This CDR3 spans 15 amino acids. The CDR3 DNA sequence: TGTGCCACCAGTGATCCTCTCGGGGGCACGGAGACCCAGTACTTC. It specifies CATSDPLGGTETQYF.

The chain employs TRBV6-1 and TRBJ2-5; 12 bases map to TRBD1. Germline CDR1 is MNHNS and CDR2 is SASEGT. The CDR3 is made up of 16 amino acids. Trimming removed 5 bases from V and 2 bases from J; junction bases left unmatched: 6. In DNA, the CDR3 is TGTGCCAGCAGTAGGGACAGGGGGCGCCTTCAAGAGACCCAGTACTTC. This translates into CASSRDRGRLQETQYF.